Listed below are T cell receptor beta chains from one sample, sequenced in a study of CD8 T cells in Susac syndrome. TCRdb itself ran the immunoSEQ multiplex PCR reads through MiXCR, one entry per CDR3 protein. The sample lists a few hundred thousand distinct CDR3 sequences; around 83% were seen once. Sequenced sample: CD8+ T cells from PBMCs. These TCRs come from a human donor with multiple sclerosis. Both conserved end residues are trimmed from each CDR3. D genes are given only for firm matches.

J: TRBJ2-1
V: TRBV5-1
D: TRBD2
CDR3: ASSLDPSGSSSYNEQF

J: TRBJ1-2
V: TRBV7-3
D: .
CDR3: ASGSGAYGYT

J: TRBJ2-7
V: TRBV4-2
D: TRBD2
CDR3: ASSHNSGRGVYEQY

J: TRBJ2-7
V: TRBV5-1
D: TRBD2
CDR3: ASSFTVTSGSYEQY

J: TRBJ2-7
V: TRBV12-5
D: TRBD1
CDR3: ASGPTGVNEQY

J: TRBJ2-7
V: TRBV28
D: TRBD1
CDR3: ASSRTGAYEQY

J: TRBJ1-3
V: TRBV9
D: .
CDR3: ASSTNRARD

J: TRBJ2-1
V: TRBV18
D: TRBD2
CDR3: ASSPPASGYNEQF

J: TRBJ2-7
V: TRBV19
D: .
CDR3: ASSIGRGWDYEQY

J: TRBJ2-7
V: TRBV9
D: TRBD1
CDR3: ASSVGPGQGASYEQY

J: TRBJ2-7
V: TRBV5-1
D: TRBD2
CDR3: ASSLWREAPYEQY

J: TRBJ2-5
V: TRBV5-5
D: TRBD2
CDR3: ASSLYKGLAGAETQY

J: TRBJ1-6
V: TRBV28
D: .
CDR3: ASSLLAGYNSPLH

J: TRBJ1-2
V: TRBV11-2
D: .
CDR3: ASSPRGPYGYT

J: TRBJ2-5
V: TRBV23-1
D: .
CDR3: ASITKGCKETQY

J: TRBJ2-3
V: TRBV12-3/TRBV12-4
D: TRBD2
CDR3: ASSRSSGRALGTDTQY

J: TRBJ1-1
V: TRBV7-3
D: .
CDR3: ASSSPTVNTEAF

J: TRBJ2-3
V: TRBV20-1
D: .
CDR3: SARLSSGTDTQY

J: TRBJ2-2
V: TRBV6-5
D: .
CDR3: ASSYARGAHTGELF

J: TRBJ1-5
V: TRBV7-9
D: .
CDR3: ASSAIGVPNQPQH

J: TRBJ2-1
V: TRBV4-1
D: .
CDR3: ASSPGMMYNEQF

J: TRBJ1-6
V: TRBV28
D: TRBD1
CDR3: ASGHRGNSPLH

J: TRBJ2-3
V: TRBV28
D: .
CDR3: ASSLDTADADTQY

J: TRBJ1-1
V: TRBV28
D: .
CDR3: ASSFPQNTEAF

J: TRBJ2-7
V: TRBV6-1
D: TRBD1
CDR3: ASKPTGFYEQY

J: TRBJ2-2
V: TRBV19
D: .
CDR3: ASRATTYTGELF

J: TRBJ1-1
V: TRBV12-5
D: .
CDR3: ASGLSTMNTEAF

J: TRBJ2-7
V: TRBV30
D: .
CDR3: AWSSGHPYEQY